The 16 T cell receptor beta chains below were found in one sample sequenced in a study of early T cells in non-severe SARS-CoV-2 infection. TCRdb re-derived calls from the 5' RACE reads in MiXCR, one entry per CDR3 protein. The repertoire includes around 98,000 distinct CDR3 sequences, approximately 10% of them detected once, and 5.1% sits in the top ten. Sequencing input: whole blood. These receptors originate from an adult who was a healthcare worker with PCR-confirmed SARS-CoV-2 infection or an uninfected control (not recorded which).

This clonotype was recorded at least ten times. The genes are TRBV9 and TRBJ1-1; D not certain. Germline V gene lookup returns CDR1 SGDLS and CDR2 YYNGEE. The V gene lost 3 bases and the J gene lost 2 bases, with 11 bases spanning the gap. The CDR3 is 14 residues long. The CDR3 protein is CASSDPRHNTEAFF. The CDR3 DNA sequence: TGTGCCAGCAGCGATCCACGTCATAACACTGAAGCTTTCTTT.

As DNA, the CDR3 is TGCAGTGCTATCTATTCGACAGGGGAAGCTTTCTTT. It yields the protein CSAIYSTGEAFF. The chain couples TRBV20-1 to TRBJ1-1, with 7 bases matching TRBD1. Germline loops: CDR1 DFQATT, CDR2 SNEGSKA (reference sequence). The CDR3 runs to 12 residues. V trimming: 4 bases; J trimming: 8 bases; junction bases outside the gene matches: 7.

CDR3 bases: TGTGCCAGCAGCCTACTCGAGCGGGAGAGAGCCTACGAGCAGTACTTC. Translation gives CASSLLERERAYEQYF. This rearrangement joins TRBV7-6 to TRBJ2-7; 8 nucleotides align to TRBD2. The CDR3 length is 16 residues. Germline assignment: CDR1 SGHVS and CDR2 FNYEAQ. J gave up 2 bases and V 5 bases, and 11 bases lay outside the gene matches.

This clonotype has at least ten counts. The chain is built from TRBV2 and TRBJ2-3, with 10 bases that match TRBD2. CDR1 and CDR2 (germline): SNHLY, FYNNEI. This CDR3 is built from 16 residues. V gave up 3 bases and J gave up 4 bases; unmatched junction bases: 7. CDR3 region: CASSEKRGGLPDTQYF. The CDR3 DNA follows: TGTGCCAGCAGTGAGAAGCGGGGGGGGCTACCAGATACGCAGTATTTT.

This clonotype has a count of ten or more. The chain joins TRBV12-3 or TRBV12-4 to TRBJ1-6; no firm D call. Trimming pared 7 bases from V and 10 bases from J, leaving 17 bases between. The CDR3 has 14 residues. The CDR3 DNA is TGTGCCAGCAAGAACGGCATCAAAGGGTCACCCCTCCACTTT. The encoded protein is CASKNGIKGSPLHF.

The gene calls are TRBV7-6 and TRBJ2-1; TRBD2 aligns across 8 bases. This CDR3 has 17 amino acids. The J segment lost 5 bases and the V segment lost 5 bases, leaving 14 bases of the junction unmatched. The V gene's germline CDR1 is SGHVS and CDR2 FNYEAQ. In DNA, the CDR3 is TGTGCCAGCAGCAGCCGAAACCTCGGGGGGGCCCACAATGAGCAGTTCTTC. Its translation: CASSSRNLGGAHNEQFF.

In regard to this clonotype: This may arise from a read error, as a much more abundant clone is one base away. The chain combines TRBV7-2 with TRBJ2-1, with a weak D call TRBD1 (6 bases). The germline CDR1 and CDR2 sequences are SGHTA and FQGNSA. The CDR3 spans 15 residues. The CDR3, as DNA: TGTGCCAGCAGCTTAGTTGGGGGCTCCCACAATGAGCAGTTCTTC. As protein: CASSLVGGSHNEQFF.

This clonotype was seen many times. The chain joins TRBV12-3 or TRBV12-4 to TRBJ1-4, with a weak D call TRBD1 (6 bases). CDR3 length: 14 amino acids. Trimming pared 6 bases from V and 7 bases from J, leaving 15 bases between. The CDR3 loop is CASRTGTFREKLFF. CDR3 nucleotide sequence: TGTGCCAGCAGAACCGGGACATTTCGTGAAAAACTGTTTTTT.

This clonotype was picked up many times. The rearrangement joins TRBV2 to TRBJ2-2; D gene unclear. V gave up 6 bases and J gave up 5 bases, with 10 bases separating them. This CDR3 comprises 13 residues. In germline, CDR1 is SNHLY, CDR2 FYNNEI. The CDR3 loop is CASSATRTGELFF. Here the CDR3 DNA reads TGTGCCAGCAGCGCAACACGGACCGGGGAGCTGTTTTTT.

This clonotype was detected a few times. The chain employs TRBV29-1 and TRBJ2-3, with unresolved D. Germline lookup yields CDR1 SQVTM and CDR2 ANQGSEA. The germline V and J ends were trimmed by 2 bases and 5 bases, with 8 bases remaining between them. The CDR3 is made up of 12 amino acids. In nucleotides, the CDR3 is TGCAGCGTTGAATGGGATGGAGATACGCAGTATTTT. Its protein product is CSVEWDGDTQYF.

CDR3 nucleotide sequence: TGCGCCAGCAGCTTGGAAGGGCAGGGTGAGCAGTTCTTC. It encodes CASSLEGQGEQFF. The chain carries TRBV5-1 and TRBJ2-1, with D tentatively TRBD1 (5 bases). The ends were cut back, 0 bases at V and 9 bases at J, with 10 bases in the middle. Germline CDR1 reads SGHRS; CDR2 reads YFSETQ. The CDR3 is 13 residues long. Together with reference TRBV5-1 and TRBJ2-1, the CDR3 gives the full variable domain: KAGVTQTPRYLIKTRGQQVTLSCSPISGHRSVSWYQQTPGQGLQFLFEYFSETQRNKGNFPGRFSGRQFSNSRSEMNVSTLELGDSALYLCASSLEGQGEQFFGPGTRLTVL.

This clonotype appeared many times. The J gene is TRBJ1-1, the V gene TRBV3-1; 7 bases fit TRBD1. V lost 0 bases to trimming and J lost 5 bases; unmatched junction nucleotides: 9. The length of the CDR3 is 16 residues. Germline V gene sequence: CDR1 LGHDT, CDR2 YNNKEL (reference sequence). DNA for the CDR3: TGTGCCAGCAGCCAAGATCTCGGAAGGGGGCGGACTGAAGCTTTCTTT. The encoded protein is CASSQDLGRGRTEAFF.

There are a few counts of this clonotype. The rearrangement links TRBV7-9 to TRBJ1-1; D remains unclear. V lost 5 bases to trimming and J lost 3 bases, with 7 bases between them. CDR1 is SEHNR and CDR2 is FQNEAQ in the germline V gene (reference sequence). There are 12 residues in the CDR3. The CDR3 sequence is CASSAQDTEAFF. DNA of the CDR3: TGTGCCAGCAGCGCCCAGGACACTGAAGCTTTCTTT.

The chain links TRBV6-5 to TRBJ2-3; D uncertain. The germline CDR1 and CDR2 sequences are MNHEY and SVGAGI. Trimming left V 2 bases short and J 6 bases short, with 15 bases between. This CDR3 contains 15 residues. This CDR3 is CASSYEPPAADTQYF. CDR3 nucleotides: TGTGCCAGCAGTTACGAGCCCCCGGCTGCCGATACGCAGTATTTT.

This clonotype was observed a handful of times. The V call is TRBV7-2, the J call TRBJ2-3; the D gene is possibly TRBD1 (6 bases). V was pared by 4 bases and J by 0 bases, with 20 bases between. Germline CDR1 SGHTA, CDR2 FQGNSA. The CDR3 totals 18 residues. DNA of the CDR3: TGTGCCAGCAGCTCCGGCGACAGGATGATTCTTAGCACAGATACGCAGTATTTT. The encoded protein is CASSSGDRMILSTDTQYF.

This clonotype has more than one count but fewer than ten. The V and J genes are TRBV30 and TRBJ2-2; D is possibly TRBD1 (5 bases). The CDR3 loop spans 15 amino acids. V shed 3 bases and J shed 0 bases, with 11 bases lying between them. Germline CDR1 and CDR2: GTSNPN and SVGIG (reference sequence). The CDR3 loop reads CAWRTASTNTGELFF. For the CDR3, the DNA is TGTGCCTGGAGGACAGCATCCACGAACACCGGGGAGCTGTTTTTT.